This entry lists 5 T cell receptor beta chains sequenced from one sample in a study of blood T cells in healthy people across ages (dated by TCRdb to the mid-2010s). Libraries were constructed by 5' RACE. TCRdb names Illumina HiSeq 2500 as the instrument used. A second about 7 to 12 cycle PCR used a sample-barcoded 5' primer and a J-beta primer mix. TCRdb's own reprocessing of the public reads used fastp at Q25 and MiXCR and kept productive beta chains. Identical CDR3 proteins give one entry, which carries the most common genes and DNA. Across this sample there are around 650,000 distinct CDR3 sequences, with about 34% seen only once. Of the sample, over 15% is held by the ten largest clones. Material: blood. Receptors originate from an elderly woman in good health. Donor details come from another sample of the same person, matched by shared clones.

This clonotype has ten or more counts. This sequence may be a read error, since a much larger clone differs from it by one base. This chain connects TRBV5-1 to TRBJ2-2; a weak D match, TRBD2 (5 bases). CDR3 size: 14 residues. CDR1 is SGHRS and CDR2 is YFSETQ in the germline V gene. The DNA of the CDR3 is TGCGCCAGCAGCTTCGATCTAGGATCCGGGGAGCGGTTTTTT. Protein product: CASSFDLGSGERFF.

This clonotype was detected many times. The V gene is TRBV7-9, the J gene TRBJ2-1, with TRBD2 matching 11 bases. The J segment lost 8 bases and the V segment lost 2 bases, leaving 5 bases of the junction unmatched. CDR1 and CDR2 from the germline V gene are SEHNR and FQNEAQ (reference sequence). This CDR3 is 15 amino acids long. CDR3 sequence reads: CASSLSGLADDEQFF. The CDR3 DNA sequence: TGTGCCAGCAGCTTATCGGGACTAGCGGATGATGAGCAGTTCTTC.

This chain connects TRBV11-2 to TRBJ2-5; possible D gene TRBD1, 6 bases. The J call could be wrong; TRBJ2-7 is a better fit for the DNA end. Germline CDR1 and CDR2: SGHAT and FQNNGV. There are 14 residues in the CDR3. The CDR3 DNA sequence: TGTGCCAGCAGCCCTCAGTACAGGGTCCACGAGCAGTACTTC. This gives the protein CASSPQYRVHEQYF.

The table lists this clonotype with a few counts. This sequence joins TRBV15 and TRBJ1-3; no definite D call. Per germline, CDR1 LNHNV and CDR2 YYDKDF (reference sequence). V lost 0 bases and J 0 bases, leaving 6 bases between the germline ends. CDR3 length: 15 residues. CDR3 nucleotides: TGTGCCACCAGCAGAGACGGGTACTCTGGAAACACCATATATTTT. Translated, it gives CATSRDGYSGNTIYF. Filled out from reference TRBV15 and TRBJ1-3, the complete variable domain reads DAMVIQNPRYQVTQFGKPVTLSCSQTLNHNVMYWYQQKSSQAPKLLFHYYDKDFNNEADTPDNFQSRRPNTSFCFLDIRSPGLGDTAMYLCATSRDGYSGNTIYFGEGSWLTVV.

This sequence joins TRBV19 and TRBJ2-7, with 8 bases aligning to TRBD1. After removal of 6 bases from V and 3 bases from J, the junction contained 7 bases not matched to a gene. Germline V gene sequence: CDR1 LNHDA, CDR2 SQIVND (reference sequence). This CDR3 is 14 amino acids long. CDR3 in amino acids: CASSRRDRRYEQYF. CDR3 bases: TGTGCCAGTAGCCGGAGGGACAGGCGCTACGAGCAGTACTTC. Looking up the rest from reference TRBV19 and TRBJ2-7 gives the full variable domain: DGGITQSPKYLFRKEGQNVTLSCEQNLNHDAMYWYRQDPGQGLRLIYYSQIVNDFQKGDIAEGYSVSREKKESFPLTVTSAQKNPTAFYLCASSRRDRRYEQYFGPGTRLTVT.